This entry lists 24 T cell receptor beta chains sequenced from one sample in a study of cytomegalovirus exposure and HLA in healthy donors. Repertoires were generated with immunoSEQ multiplex PCR, while TCRdb's copy carries only in-frame clones and drops some. This sample has under 250,000 clones, with approximately 84% found just once. Sample: PBMCs. The source of these receptors is a man between 18 and 29 years old in good health and CMV-seropositive.

This clone has a single count. CDR3 amino acids: CASSRTGSEAFF. CDR3 in DNA: TGTGCCAGCAGCCGGACAGGCTCTGAAGCTTTCTTT. This sequence joins TRBV27 and TRBJ1-1, with 7 nucleotides matching TRBD1. The CDR3 runs 12 residues. Trimming removed 6 bases from V and 6 bases from J; junction bases left unmatched: 4. Looked up from germline, CDR1 is MNHEY and CDR2 is SMNVEV (reference sequence).

J is TRBJ2-5 and V is TRBV10-3; TRBD1 matches at 9 bases. The trim removed 3 bases at V and 4 bases at J, leaving 9 bases unmatched. Germline values: CDR1 ENHRY, CDR2 SYGVKD. The CDR3 covers 16 residues. CDR3 loop: CAISEILGTGTETQYF. CDR3 sequence (DNA): TGTGCCATCAGTGAAATCCTTGGGACAGGGACAGAGACCCAGTACTTC.

Points on this clone: In the same sample, other DNA sequences code for this CDR3. The chain couples TRBV27 to TRBJ2-3; D gene ambiguous. The CDR3 sequence is 11 residues long. The germline CDR1 and CDR2 sequences are MNHEY and SMNVEV (reference sequence). The V and J ends lost 2 bases and 5 bases respectively, with 2 bases between them. The CDR3 sequence is CASSLGDTQYF. As DNA, the CDR3 is TGTGCCAGCAGTTTAGGAGATACGCAGTATTTT.

The rearrangement joins TRBV28 to TRBJ1-4; the D gene is possibly TRBD1 (5 bases). Germline V lookup: CDR1 MDHEN, CDR2 SYDVKM. Trimming shortened V by 7 bases and J by 3 bases, and 12 bases separated the two germline ends. The CDR3 sequence is 14 residues long. CDR3 DNA: TGTGCCAGCAACAGGCCGGGACCTAATGAAAAACTGTTTTTT. This sequence encodes CASNRPGPNEKLFF.

To note about this clone: The identical CDR3 is also encoded by other nucleotide sequences in the sample. V gene TRBV2 combines with J gene TRBJ1-5; D might be TRBD1 (6 bases). V lost 5 bases and J lost 3, with 11 bases in between. Germline CDR1 reads SNHLY; CDR2 reads FYNNEI. CDR3 size: 14 residues. The CDR3 DNA reads as TGTGCCAGCAGTTCCGACAGGAACAATCAGCCCCAGCATTTT. It is translated as CASSSDRNNQPQHF.

V is TRBV4-1 and J is TRBJ1-2; perhaps TRBD1 as D (5 bases). V lost 0 bases and J lost 1, with 9 bases in between. This CDR3 has 15 amino acids. Germline lookup yields CDR1 MGHRA and CDR2 YSYEKL. The CDR3 nucleotides read TGCGCCAGCAGCCAAGATTGGCAGGGTAACTATGGCTACACCTTC. Encoded protein: CASSQDWQGNYGYTF.

Here the CDR3 DNA reads TGCGCCAGCAGCCCGGACAGCTCTGGAAACACCATATATTTT. Residues: CASSPDSSGNTIYF. This chain uses TRBV5-1 with TRBJ1-3; possibly TRBD1 for D (6 bases). The CDR3 has 14 amino acids. The germline gives CDR1 SGHRS, CDR2 YFSETQ. V shed 4 bases and J shed 0 bases, with 8 bases lying between them. The full variable domain, its missing parts supplied by reference TRBV5-1 and TRBJ1-3, is KAGVTQTPRYLIKTRGQQVTLSCSPISGHRSVSWYQQTPGQGLQFLFEYFSETQRNKGNFPGRFSGRQFSNSRSEMNVSTLELGDSALYLCASSPDSSGNTIYFGEGSWLTVV.

This chain joins TRBV5-1 and TRBJ2-3, with 11 positions matching TRBD1. CDR1 is SGHRS, CDR2 YFSETQ, per germline. V was clipped by 2 bases and J by 5 bases; unmatched bases: 1. The CDR3 has 14 amino acids. CDR3 bases: TGCGCCAGCAGCTTCGGGACAGGGGGAGATACGCAGTATTTT. Translation gives CASSFGTGGDTQYF.

The chain uses TRBV5-1 and TRBJ1-2; D perhaps matches TRBD1 (5 bases). The CDR3 contains 16 residues. In germline, CDR1 is SGHRS, CDR2 YFSETQ. Trimming took 0 bases from V and 5 from J, leaving 17 bases between them. CDR3 nucleotide sequence: TGCGCCAGCAGCTTGGAGTCTGGGGCAGCTGGGTATGGCTACACCTTC. Its protein is CASSLESGAAGYGYTF.

The V and J genes are TRBV7-9 and TRBJ2-2; D gene ambiguous. Germline V gene sequence: CDR1 SEHNR, CDR2 FQNEAQ (reference sequence). The CDR3 spans 14 residues. Trimming stripped 6 bases from V and 2 bases from J, with 10 bases between. CDR3 sequence reads: CASSFGSNTGELFF. In DNA form, the CDR3 reads TGTGCCAGCAGTTTCGGGTCAAACACCGGGGAGCTGTTTTTT.

V is TRBV7-9 and J is TRBJ2-7; D may be TRBD1 or TRBD2 (5 bases each). Trimming left V 4 bases short and J 0 bases short, with 10 bases between. The CDR3 extends over 14 amino acids. The germline gives CDR1 SEHNR, CDR2 FQNEAQ (reference sequence). The CDR3 is CASSYTRGSYEQYF. As DNA, the CDR3 is TGTGCCAGCAGCTATACTAGGGGCTCCTACGAGCAGTACTTC.

This chain joins TRBV5-1 and TRBJ1-1; no definite D call. V lost 4 bases and J lost 4, with 11 bases in between. This CDR3 has 13 residues. Germline V gene data show CDR1 as SGHRS and CDR2 as YFSETQ. The CDR3 spells CASSPQEGTEAFF. CDR3 bases: TGCGCCAGCAGCCCGCAGGAGGGCACTGAAGCTTTCTTT.

At least ten counts were recorded for this clone. The gene calls are TRBV6-4 and TRBJ1-5, with D perhaps matching TRBD1 (6 bases). Between the trimmed V and J ends, which lost 2 bases and 7 bases, there was a span of 12 bases. The CDR3 has 14 residues. Germline values: CDR1 MRHNA, CDR2 SNTAGT. The CDR3 region has the DNA TGTGCCAGCAGTGACGGGGGCGCCGGGCAGCCCCAGCATTTT. Amino acid sequence: CASSDGGAGQPQHF.

This chain uses TRBV27 with TRBJ2-1; 10 bases agree with TRBD1. Germline loops: CDR1 MNHEY, CDR2 SMNVEV (reference sequence). The CDR3 length is 15 residues. Losses at the gene ends were 11 bases for V and 3 bases for J; bases not matched to a gene: 10. The CDR3 is CASHPGTGVYNEQFF. The CDR3 DNA sequence: TGTGCCTCCCACCCTGGGACAGGGGTCTACAATGAGCAGTTCTTC.

The CDR3 DNA reads as TGTGCCAGCAGCGCACGACGGGCGGGCAGGGTCAGCAATCAGCCCCAGCATTTT. Encoded protein: CASSARRAGRVSNQPQHF. V is TRBV5-4 and J is TRBJ1-5; the D gene is possibly TRBD1 (5 bases). The V gene's germline CDR1 is SGHNT and CDR2 YYREEE (reference sequence). This CDR3 is built from 18 residues. V was pared by 4 bases and J by 1 base, with 21 bases between. The variable domain in full, with the rest retrieved from reference TRBV5-4 and TRBJ1-5, is ETGVTQSPTHLIKTRGQQVTLRCSSQSGHNTVSWYQQALGQGPQFIFQYYREEENGRGNFPPRFSGLQFPNYSSELNVNALELDDSALYLCASSARRAGRVSNQPQHFGDGTRLSIL.

The rearrangement links TRBV28 to TRBJ2-1, with a possible D match to TRBD2 (6 bases). The CDR3 sequence is 16 residues long. Germline assignment: CDR1 MDHEN and CDR2 SYDVKM. Between the trimmed V and J ends, which lost 7 bases and 0 bases, there was a span of 16 bases. The CDR3 region is CASTGDLASSYNEQFF. CDR3 nucleotides: TGTGCCAGCACCGGGGACTTAGCGAGCTCCTACAATGAGCAGTTCTTC.

This chain joins TRBV7-8 and TRBJ2-2; the D is unclear. There are 15 residues in the CDR3. CDR1 is SGHVS, CDR2 FQNEAQ, per germline. The V end lost 2 bases, the J end lost 1 base, and 8 bases lay between the germline ends. The CDR3 coding sequence is TGTGCCAGCAGCTTACAGCAGTTGAACACCGGGGAGCTGTTTTTT. It yields the protein CASSLQQLNTGELFF.

This rearrangement joins TRBV12-5 to TRBJ1-2; D is undetermined. The germline V gene has CDR1 LGHNT and CDR2 FRNRAP. This CDR3 is 13 amino acids long. Deletions cut 5 bases from V and 0 bases from J, with 7 bases between. The CDR3 spells CASGPPANYGYTF. The CDR3 bases are TGTGCTAGTGGTCCCCCGGCTAACTATGGCTACACCTTC.

V is TRBV7-2 and J is TRBJ2-2; 7 nucleotides agree with TRBD2. V was clipped by 6 bases and J by 4 bases; unmatched bases: 11. Per the germline V gene, CDR1 is SGHTA and CDR2 is FQGNSA. There are 16 residues in the CDR3. Here the CDR3 reads CASSSQGGSSTGELFF. The CDR3 DNA reads TGTGCCAGCAGTTCCCAGGGAGGGAGTAGCACCGGGGAGCTGTTTTTT.

The gene calls are TRBV30 and TRBJ2-3, with D unclear. This CDR3 comprises 15 residues. Deletions cut 0 bases from V and 4 bases from J, with 14 bases between. Germline V gene lookup returns CDR1 GTSNPN and CDR2 SVGIG (reference sequence). CDR3 amino acids: CAWSVHSPRPDTQYF. As DNA, the CDR3 is TGTGCCTGGAGTGTACACTCCCCTCGCCCAGATACGCAGTATTTT.

The chain combines TRBV7-2 with TRBJ1-1, with D perhaps matching TRBD1 (5 bases). Trimming took 3 bases from V and 6 from J, leaving 14 bases between them. From germline, CDR1 is SGHTA and CDR2 FQGNSA. The CDR3 contains 14 residues. Here the CDR3 DNA reads TGTGCCAGCAGCTTCAGCGGGGGAAACGCTGAAGCTTTCTTT. Amino acids: CASSFSGGNAEAFF. Combining the CDR3 with reference TRBV7-2 and TRBJ1-1 gives the whole variable domain GAGVSQSPSNKVTEKGKDVELRCDPISGHTALYWYRQSLGQGLEFLIYFQGNSAPDKSGLPSDRFSAERTGGSVSTLTIQRTQQEDSAVYLCASSFSGGNAEAFFGQGTRLTVV.

This clone has only one observation. V and J are TRBV10-2 and TRBJ1-2; 12 bases are shared with TRBD1. Per germline, CDR1 WSHSY and CDR2 SAAADI. V was pared by 7 bases and J by 5 bases, with 5 bases of the junction left unmatched. The CDR3 is 14 amino acids. The CDR3 here is CASTGTGGGYGYTF. The CDR3 DNA reads TGCGCCAGCACCGGGACAGGGGGCGGGTATGGCTACACCTTC.

This chain links TRBV11-1 with TRBJ2-7, with a weak D call TRBD2 (5 bases). V lost 0 bases and J 5 bases, leaving 11 bases between the germline ends. This CDR3 is 14 amino acids long. From germline, CDR1 is SGHAT and CDR2 FQDESV (reference sequence). In nucleotides, the CDR3 is TGTGCCAGCAGCTTAGCCGGGATCGGCGACGAGCAGTACTTC. It specifies CASSLAGIGDEQYF.

There are a few counts of this clone. This chain links TRBV5-1 with TRBJ2-2; D gene unclear. Germline V lookup: CDR1 SGHRS, CDR2 YFSETQ. The V end lost 4 bases, the J end lost 7 bases, and 14 bases lay between the germline ends. The CDR3 covers 14 residues. In nucleotides, the CDR3 is TGCGCCAGCAGCCAAGGTTATGAGCTCGGGGAGCTGTTTTTT. Its protein product is CASSQGYELGELFF.